The following is a T cell receptor (beta chain) sequence with its context. Its antigen is currently unknown. V shed 0 bases and J 3 bases; nucleotides not matched to a gene: 4. The CDR3 extends over 16 amino acids. The sample comes from a study of identical twins. Study outcomes and limitations: Models predicted too little out-of-frame TCR alpha sharing in monozygotic twins.

TCRdb reprocessed the 5' RACE reads via MiXCR and lists one record per CDR3 protein. The table has around 370,000 distinct CDR3 sequences, 9% seen once; the top ten hold about 9.1%. This chain links TRBV12-3 or TRBV12-4 with TRBJ2-4; 8 bases map to TRBD2. Sequenced: naive T cells sorted from blood. The TCR comes from a woman in her fifties or sixties in good health. CDR3 DNA sequence: TGTGCCAGCAGTTTAGCGCTGGGACTAGGCAAAAACATTCAGTACTTC. Protein sequence: CASSLALGLGKNIQYF.